These 30 T cell receptor beta chains originate from one sample sequenced in a study of regulatory T cells in long-lasting Graves disease. As to time point: newly diagnosed GD, antithyroid drugs for less than 3 months. PBMC RNA was the source of the TCR library. Both iRepertoire HTBI primers and Arm-PCR of CDR3 regions were used to build the TCR beta libraries. One entry per CDR3 protein, called by TCRdb with MiXCR from the multiplex PCR reads. Among approximately 460,000 distinct CDR3 sequences listed, about a sixth were seen once. This sample also appeared in a second study, on T cells in Graves' hyperthyroidism and ophthalmopathy.

The material sequenced was peripheral blood mononuclear cells (PBMCs), taken at new diagnosis, from a patient treated with antithyroid drugs. Receptors were obtained from a woman in her twenties or thirties with Graves disease.

This clonotype was observed a few times. V usage is TRBV5-4 and J usage is TRBJ2-2; no firm D call. Germline CDR1 is SGHNT and CDR2 is YYREEE (reference sequence). This CDR3 is built from 16 residues. Trimming removed 0 bases at V and 0 bases at J, with 9 bases between. The CDR3 loop is CASSLVTGTNTGELFF. The CDR3 coding sequence is TGTGCCAGCAGCTTGGTCACCGGAACGAACACCGGGGAGCTGTTTTTT. The whole variable domain, filled in from reference TRBV5-4 and TRBJ2-2, reads ETGVTQSPTHLIKTRGQQVTLRCSSQSGHNTVSWYQQALGQGPQFIFQYYREEENGRGNFPPRFSGLQFPNYSSELNVNALELDDSALYLCASSLVTGTNTGELFFGEGSRLTVL.

The chain joins TRBV5-8 to TRBJ2-3; D uncertain. The V end lost 1 base, the J end lost 6 bases, and 6 bases lay between the germline ends. Germline V gene sequence: CDR1 SGHTS, CDR2 YDEGEE. The length of the CDR3 is 12 residues. CDR3 sequence: CASSLFRDTQYF. CDR3 sequence (DNA): TGTGCCAGCAGCTTGTTCCGTGATACGCAGTATTTT. The entire variable domain, with the rest obtained from reference TRBV5-8 and TRBJ2-3, is as follows: EAGVTQSPTHLIKTRGQQATLRCSPISGHTSVYWYQQALGLGLQFLLWYDEGEERNRGNFPPRFSGRQFPNYSSELNVNALELEDSALYLCASSLFRDTQYFGPGTRLTVL.

This clonotype was recorded at least ten times. CDR3 region: CASSYTGTPSYEQYF. CDR3 nucleotide sequence: TGTGCCAGCAGTTACACCGGGACCCCCAGCTACGAGCAGTACTTC. The V gene is TRBV6-2 or TRBV6-3, the J gene TRBJ2-7, with D perhaps given as TRBD1 or TRBD2 (5 bases each). The germline gives CDR1 MNHEY, CDR2 SVGEGT. The CDR3 is 15 amino acids. Trimming took off 2 bases at V and 3 bases at J, with 14 bases between the two ends.

In regard to this clonotype: Being one base from a much bigger clone, this may be a read error. This chain links TRBV28 with TRBJ2-5; a possible D gene is TRBD1 (6 bases). This CDR3 is 15 amino acids long. CDR1 is MDHEN, CDR2 SYDVKM, per germline. The CDR3 reads CVSSSLGQSQETQYF. CDR3 DNA sequence: TGTGTCAGCAGTTCCCTCGGACAGTCCCAAGAGACCCAGTACTTC.

As to this clonotype: This may come from a read error, since a much larger clone is one base off. V is TRBV2 and J is TRBJ2-1, with D maybe TRBD2 (5 bases). The germline V gene has CDR1 SNHLY and CDR2 FYNNEI. The CDR3 contains 15 residues. The CDR3 region has the DNA TGTGCCGGCAGTGATTTCCGGGGTTCCTACAATGAGCAGTTCTTC. As protein: CAGSDFRGSYNEQFF.

This clonotype came up many times. J is TRBJ2-1 and V is TRBV28, with 7 bases identical to TRBD2. The CDR3 is 15 residues long. CDR1 is MDHEN, CDR2 SYDVKM, per germline. Germline trimming cut 5 bases from V and 1 base from J; bases unmatched to any gene: 5. This CDR3 is CASSRRETSYNEQFF. The DNA of the CDR3 is TGTGCCAGCAGTCGGCGGGAGACGTCCTACAATGAGCAGTTCTTC.

In this sample, this clonotype turned up many times. The rearrangement joins TRBV30 to TRBJ2-1; D call uncertain. Per germline, CDR1 GTSNPN and CDR2 SVGIG (reference sequence). V lost 4 bases and J 4 bases, leaving 17 bases between the germline ends. This CDR3 has 15 residues. This CDR3 is CAWTLDQYFYNEQFF. The CDR3 DNA follows: TGTGCCTGGACACTGGACCAATACTTTTACAATGAGCAGTTCTTC.

In its sample, this clonotype was seen many times. V and J are TRBV28 and TRBJ1-2; D gene unclear. There are 12 residues in the CDR3. V gave up 11 bases and J gave up 2 bases, with 12 bases separating them. Germline lookup yields CDR1 MDHEN and CDR2 SYDVKM. Written as DNA, the CDR3 is TGTGCCTGCCGAAATGGAAACTATGGCTACACCTTC. It yields the protein CACRNGNYGYTF.

This clonotype was seen ten or more times. The chain couples TRBV20-1 to TRBJ2-7; 7 bases agree with TRBD2. CDR3 length: 14 amino acids. V was pared by 5 bases and J by 0 bases, with 7 bases of the junction left unmatched. Germline V gene lookup returns CDR1 DFQATT and CDR2 SNEGSKA (reference sequence). The chain's CDR3 is CSAPGTKSSYEQYF. In DNA, the CDR3 is TGCAGTGCTCCCGGGACTAAATCCTCCTACGAGCAGTACTTC.

In this sample, this clonotype turned up many times. The V call is TRBV28, the J call TRBJ2-7, with D tentatively TRBD1 (6 bases). This CDR3 has 13 amino acids. Germline CDR1 MDHEN, CDR2 SYDVKM. The V gene lost 6 bases and the J gene lost 2 bases, with 11 bases spanning the gap. The CDR3 here is CASRQGRPYEQYF. CDR3 in DNA: TGTGCCAGCAGGCAGGGGCGCCCCTACGAGCAGTACTTC.

This clonotype has just a few counts. The V call is TRBV6-2 or TRBV6-3, the J call TRBJ2-5; 7 nucleotides match TRBD1. V lost 4 bases to trimming and J lost 1 base; unmatched junction nucleotides: 6. Germline V gene lookup returns CDR1 MNHEY and CDR2 SVGEGT. The CDR3 loop spans 15 amino acids. CDR3 in amino acids: CASSFGQVLQETQYF. CDR3 DNA sequence: TGTGCCAGCAGTTTCGGACAGGTCCTCCAAGAGACCCAGTACTTC.

This clonotype was seen many times. The chain couples TRBV20-1 to TRBJ2-5; no clear D gene. CDR1 is DFQATT and CDR2 is SNEGSKA in the germline V gene (reference sequence). The CDR3 has 12 residues. V was pared by 6 bases and J by 1 base, with 9 bases between. CDR3 residues: CSADEGQETQYF. In DNA form, the CDR3 reads TGCAGTGCGGACGAAGGCCAAGAGACCCAGTACTTC.

This clonotype was observed many times. This chain links TRBV12-3 or TRBV12-4 with TRBJ2-2; D remains unclear. V lost 6 bases, J lost 1 base, and 6 bases lay in between. The CDR3 loop spans 13 amino acids. The chain's CDR3 is CASSLLNTGELFF. The CDR3 bases are TGTGCCAGCAGCTTGTTGAACACCGGGGAGCTGTTTTTT.

To note about this clonotype: The junction shows a germline mismatch at one end, possibly a read error. The rearrangement uses TRBV20-1 and TRBJ2-7, with D possibly being TRBD1 (6 bases). CDR1 DFQATT and CDR2 SNEGSKA come from the germline V gene (reference sequence). This CDR3 region has 17 residues. The CDR3 is CSARKIRTDWSSYGQYF. CDR3 DNA: TGCAGTGCTAGAAAGATAAGGACAGACTGGAGCTCCTACGGGCAGTACTTC.

This clonotype was counted ten times or more. The V and J genes are TRBV27 and TRBJ2-1, with D tentatively TRBD2 (5 bases). Germline V gene data show CDR1 as MNHEY and CDR2 as SMNVEV (reference sequence). CDR3 length: 13 residues. Trimming removed 4 bases from V and 7 bases from J, with 11 bases in between. In DNA, the CDR3 is TGTGCCAGCAGTTATGAGCGGAGTAATGAGCAGTTCTTC. Its protein is CASSYERSNEQFF.

The gene calls are TRBV12-3 or TRBV12-4 and TRBJ2-2; D is undetermined. The CDR3 runs to 15 residues. The V gene lost 4 bases and the J gene lost 6 bases, with 15 bases spanning the gap. The CDR3 coding sequence is TGTGCCAGCAGTTCCGTTTCCTACAGCGCCGGGGAGCTGTTTTTT. The encoded protein is CASSSVSYSAGELFF.

This clonotype was observed at least ten times. The V gene is TRBV28, the J gene TRBJ2-7, with 10 bases matching TRBD2. Losses at the gene ends were 6 bases for V and 1 base for J; bases not matched to a gene: 6. Germline V gene sequence: CDR1 MDHEN, CDR2 SYDVKM. This CDR3 region has 15 residues. The CDR3 region is CASSSLAGDSYEQYF. The CDR3 nucleotides read TGTGCCAGCAGCTCCCTAGCGGGAGATTCCTACGAGCAGTACTTC.

V gene TRBV28 combines with J gene TRBJ1-1; tentatively, D is TRBD1 (5 bases). Germline loops: CDR1 MDHEN, CDR2 SYDVKM. Trimming removed 5 bases from V and 7 bases from J, with 14 bases in between. The CDR3 has 13 residues. CDR3 coding DNA: TGTGCCAGCAGTGCCCAGGGTAATGGTGAAGCTTTCTTT. Its translation: CASSAQGNGEAFF.

This clonotype was counted many times. The chain combines TRBV7-8 with TRBJ2-1, with TRBD2 identical over 13 bases. The V gene end was trimmed by 5 bases and the J gene end by 7 bases; junction bases not matched to a gene: 5. Germline-derived CDR1 and CDR2 are SGHVS and FQNEAQ. The CDR3 covers 15 residues. The chain's CDR3 is CASSRTSGSFNEQFF. As DNA, the CDR3 is TGTGCCAGCAGCCGGACTAGCGGGAGCTTTAATGAGCAGTTCTTC.

This clonotype was counted ten times or more. This chain links TRBV2 with TRBJ2-2, with a weak D call TRBD2 (6 bases). CDR3 length: 15 amino acids. Trimming removed 5 bases from V and 7 bases from J, with 17 bases in between. Germline CDR1 and CDR2: SNHLY and FYNNEI. DNA for the CDR3: TGTGCCAGCAGTCGGAGGACCGGGAGTAGCGGGGAGCTGTTTTTT. Amino acids: CASSRRTGSSGELFF.

This clonotype was observed many times. J is TRBJ2-5 and V is TRBV28; D might be TRBD1 (6 bases). V was cut by 3 bases and J by 2 bases, with 13 bases left in between. The CDR3 totals 15 residues. Germline CDR1 and CDR2: MDHEN and SYDVKM. The CDR3 here is CASSFDGQQQETQYF. The CDR3 DNA reads TGTGCCAGCAGTTTTGACGGACAGCAGCAAGAGACCCAGTACTTC.

In its sample, this clonotype was seen many times. This chain links TRBV9 with TRBJ2-3; 10 bases are shared with TRBD2. CDR1 SGDLS and CDR2 YYNGEE come from the germline V gene. With V trimmed by 0 bases and J by 3 bases, 7 bases remained unmatched. The CDR3 has 17 amino acids. The CDR3 sequence: CASSVDLAGDITDTQYF. The CDR3 DNA is TGTGCCAGCAGCGTAGATCTAGCGGGAGATATTACAGATACGCAGTATTTT. Combining the CDR3 with reference TRBV9 and TRBJ2-3 gives the whole variable domain DSGVTQTPKHLITATGQRVTLRCSPRSGDLSVYWYQQSLDQGLQFLIQYYNGEERAKGNILERFSAQQFPDLHSELNLSSLELGDSALYFCASSVDLAGDITDTQYFGPGTRLTVL.

The CDR3 here is CASSLGLAGGPFGANVLTF. The CDR3 DNA sequence: TGCGCCAGCAGCTTGGGACTAGCGGGAGGGCCCTTTGGGGCCAACGTCCTGACTTTC. This sequence joins TRBV5-1 and TRBJ2-6; 14 bases line up with TRBD2. Germline CDR1 is SGHRS and CDR2 is YFSETQ. V was pared by 0 bases and J by 3 bases, with 5 bases of the junction left unmatched. This CDR3 is 19 amino acids long.

The chain has TRBV7-3 and TRBJ2-3, with a weak D call TRBD1 (5 bases). Germline lookup yields CDR1 SGHTA and CDR2 FQGTGA. This CDR3 comprises 15 residues. V was cut by 5 bases and J by 2 bases, with 14 bases left in between. In DNA form, the CDR3 reads TGTGCCAGCAGCCCCTTGACAGCTAACACAGATACGCAGTATTTT. Amino acid sequence: CASSPLTANTDTQYF.

This clonotype was seen many times. The chain is built from TRBV6-1 and TRBJ2-1; possibly TRBD2 for D (5 bases). Between the trimmed V and J ends, which lost 6 bases and 8 bases, there was a span of 17 bases. Per germline, CDR1 MNHNS and CDR2 SASEGT. This CDR3 is 14 amino acids long. For the CDR3, the DNA is TGTGCCAGCAGCTCCGGGCTAGCCACCTATGAGCAGTTCTTC. This sequence encodes CASSSGLATYEQFF.

The chain links TRBV9 to TRBJ1-6; the match to TRBD1 covers 9 bases. CDR1 SGDLS and CDR2 YYNGEE come from the germline V gene. The CDR3 length is 15 residues. Unmatched junction bases numbered 4, after V lost 2 bases and J lost 7 bases. The CDR3 region is CASSVGTGRNSPLHF. As DNA, the CDR3 is TGTGCCAGCAGCGTTGGGACAGGGCGAAATTCACCCCTCCACTTT.

This clonotype was seen ten or more times. The chain is built from TRBV7-6 and TRBJ2-3; no clear D. The ends were cut back, 1 base at V and 4 bases at J, with 9 bases in the middle. CDR3 size: 14 residues. Germline V gives CDR1 SGHVS, CDR2 FNYEAQ. CDR3 nucleotides: TGTGCCAGCAGCTTAGACATGAGCCCAGATACGCAGTATTTT. Residues: CASSLDMSPDTQYF. Supplemented by reference TRBV7-6 and TRBJ2-3, the full variable domain reads GAGVSQSPRYKVTKRGQDVALRCDPISGHVSLYWYRQALGQGPEFLTYFNYEAQQDKSGLPNDRFSAERPEGSISTLTIQRTEQRDSAMYRCASSLDMSPDTQYFGPGTRLTVL.

Concerning this clonotype itself: This may be a read error, as it is one base from a much larger clone. The chain is built from TRBV11-2 and TRBJ2-2, with 8 bases identical to TRBD2. J gave up 1 base and V 5 bases, and 3 bases lay outside the gene matches. The CDR3 contains 15 residues. Germline lookup yields CDR1 SGHAT and CDR2 FQNNGV. The CDR3 nucleotides read TGTGCCAGCAGCCCAGCGGGAGAGAACACCGGGGAGCTGTTTTTT. Amino acids: CASSPAGENTGELFF.

This clonotype was detected ten times or more. The rearrangement joins TRBV5-1 to TRBJ2-1; 13 positions match TRBD2. Germline CDR1 reads SGHRS; CDR2 reads YFSETQ. This CDR3 region has 17 residues. After removal of 4 bases from V and 3 bases from J, the junction contained 7 bases not matched to a gene. DNA of the CDR3: TGCGCCAGCAGCCAAACTAGCGGGAGGGCCAACTACAATGAGCAGTTCTTC. Protein: CASSQTSGRANYNEQFF.

V and J are TRBV9 and TRBJ1-2, with 8 bases that match TRBD1. CDR3 length: 13 residues. V gave up 3 bases and J gave up 7 bases; unmatched junction bases: 5. Germline loops: CDR1 SGDLS, CDR2 YYNGEE. The CDR3 nucleotides read TGTGCCAGCAGCGCGAGGACAGGGTTTGGCTACACCTTC. This codes for CASSARTGFGYTF. Full variable domain (remainder filled in from reference TRBV9 and TRBJ1-2): DSGVTQTPKHLITATGQRVTLRCSPRSGDLSVYWYQQSLDQGLQFLIQYYNGEERAKGNILERFSAQQFPDLHSELNLSSLELGDSALYFCASSARTGFGYTFGSGTRLTVV.